A selection of T cell receptor beta chains follows, all from one sample in a study of somatic mutations in cytotoxic T cells in rheumatoid arthritis. Measured with immunoSEQ multiplex PCR; TCRdb has only the in-frame clones, and not every one. The sample lists around 21,000 clones, 78% occurring once. Source material: CD8+ T cells sorted from blood. The receptors were gathered from an adult with rheumatoid arthritis. Both conserved end residues are part of each CDR3. A D gene is named only where the DNA matches it firmly. Clone size appears in some rows only: once, few, many, or a class for an expanded clone.

size | D | J | V | CDR3 | DNA
. | TRBD1 | TRBJ1-1 | TRBV2 | CASSWGTANTEAFF | TGTGCCAGCAGTTGGGGGACAGCTAACACTGAAGCTTTCTTT
few | TRBD1 | TRBJ1-2 | TRBV5-4 | CASSLNRGSDGYTF | TGTGCCAGCAGCTTGAACAGGGGGTCGGATGGCTACACCTTC
. | TRBD2 | TRBJ2-3 | TRBV6-4 | CASSDSAGADTQYF | TGTGCCAGCAGTGACTCAGCGGGAGCAGATACGCAGTATTTT
. | . | TRBJ2-7 | TRBV10-2 | CASSESRAYEQYF | TGCGCCAGCAGTGAGTCGAGGGCCTACGAGCAGTACTTC
once | . | TRBJ2-7 | TRBV9 | CASSAGLSYEQYF | TGTGCCAGCAGCGCGGGACTTTCCTACGAGCAGTACTTC
. | TRBD2 | TRBJ2-3 | TRBV25-1 | CASSETSARTDTQYF | TGTGCCAGCAGTGAGACTAGCGCCCGCACAGATACGCAGTATTTT
. | TRBD2 | TRBJ2-7 | TRBV13 | CASSLSGIGEQYF | TGTGCCAGCAGCTTAAGCGGGATTGGCGAGCAGTACTTC
. | . | TRBJ2-3 | TRBV6-1 | CASSDSAGRSTDTQYF | TGTGCCAGCAGTGATTCTGCGGGGAGAAGCACAGATACGCAGTATTTT
. | . | TRBJ1-2 | TRBV7-9 | CASSFDVLANYGYTF | TGTGCCAGCAGCTTTGACGTTTTAGCTAACTATGGCTACACCTTC
. | . | TRBJ2-7 | TRBV4-2 | CASSLSGPVYEQYF | TGTGCCAGCAGCCTATCGGGGCCGGTCTACGAGCAGTACTTC
medium-sized | . | TRBJ1-1 | TRBV29-1 | CSVDPGSEAFF | TGCAGCGTTGACCCCGGCTCTGAAGCTTTCTTT
few | TRBD1 | TRBJ1-1 | TRBV9 | CASSAGQGILVPEAFF | TGTGCCAGCAGCGCGGGACAGGGGATACTGGTTCCTGAAGCTTTCTTT
few | . | TRBJ1-1 | TRBV29-1 | CSVVGGRTEAFF | TGCAGCGTTGTAGGCGGTAGGACTGAAGCTTTCTTT
few | . | TRBJ1-2 | TRBV4-3 | CASSLSRAENYGYTF | TGCGCCAGCAGCCTAAGTAGGGCAGAAAACTATGGCTACACCTTC
. | . | TRBJ1-4 | TRBV20-1 | CSAQFNEKLFF | TGCAGTGCTCAGTTTAATGAAAAACTGTTTTTT
. | TRBD1 | TRBJ2-1 | TRBV13 | CASSVRGQYNEQFF | TGTGCCAGCAGCGTTAGGGGACAGTACAATGAGCAGTTCTTC
. | TRBD2 | TRBJ2-2 | TRBV27 | CATTRGSLTGELFF | TGTGCCACAACGCGGGGGTCGCTCACCGGGGAGCTGTTTTTT
few | . | TRBJ2-7 | TRBV29-1 | CSVEQGEGYEQYF | TGCAGCGTTGAGCAGGGCGAAGGCTACGAGCAGTACTTC
. | . | TRBJ2-1 | TRBV7-9 | CASSTHRPYNEQFF | TGTGCCAGCAGCACCCACAGGCCCTACAATGAGCAGTTCTTC
. | TRBD2 | TRBJ2-7 | TRBV4-1 | CASSRLASGRTPYEQYF | TGCGCCAGCAGCCGACTTGCTAGCGGGAGGACGCCCTACGAGCAGTACTTC
. | . | TRBJ1-2 | TRBV7-9 | CASSFDTLRYGYTF | TGTGCCAGCAGCTTCGACACCCTTAGGTATGGCTACACCTTC
. | . | TRBJ2-2 | TRBV5-6 | CASSERGTGELFF | TGTGCCAGCAGCGAGCGAGGGACCGGGGAGCTGTTTTTT
. | TRBD1 | TRBJ1-6 | TRBV5-1 | CASSSDRARMGPEGRWGDSPLHF | TGCGCCAGCAGCAGCGACAGGGCAAGGATGGGACCGGAAGGGAGATGGGGAGATTCACCCCTCCACTTT
once | TRBD2 | TRBJ2-1 | TRBV10-3 | CAISLLADNEQFF | TGTGCCATCAGCCTACTAGCGGACAATGAGCAGTTCTTC
few | . | TRBJ1-5 | TRBV6-1 | CASSEGVGQNQPQHF | TGTGCCAGCAGTGAAGGAGTAGGACAGAATCAGCCCCAGCATTTT
. | TRBD2 | TRBJ2-1 | TRBV6-6 | CASSPTSGREQFF | TGTGCCAGCAGCCCCACTAGCGGGAGGGAGCAGTTCTTC
. | . | TRBJ1-1 | TRBV19 | CASSMLSTVMNTEAFF | TGTGCCAGTAGTATGCTTTCGACAGTTATGAACACTGAAGCTTTCTTT
. | . | TRBJ1-1 | TRBV6-5 | CASSYAGSFAEAFF | TGTGCCAGCAGTTACGCCGGGAGTTTCGCTGAAGCTTTCTTT
. | TRBD2 | TRBJ2-3 | TRBV6-4 | CASSDSTGAGGPDTQYF | TGTGCCAGCAGTGACTCGACGGGTGCGGGGGGGCCAGATACGCAGTATTTT
. | TRBD2 | TRBJ2-3 | TRBV4-2 | CASSPAGLAEILSTDTQYF | TGTGCCAGCAGCCCCGCGGGGCTAGCGGAAATACTTAGCACAGATACGCAGTATTTT
once | TRBD1 | TRBJ1-1 | TRBV30 | CAWSRDRGLGTEAFF | TGTGCCTGGAGCAGGGACAGGGGGCTGGGCACTGAAGCTTTCTTT
. | . | TRBJ2-1 | TRBV5-1 | CASSWGVAGISYNEQFF | TGCGCCAGCAGCTGGGGGGTTGCAGGGATTTCCTACAATGAGCAGTTCTTC
. | TRBD1 | TRBJ2-7 | TRBV6-1 | CASSEWTGSPYEQYF | TGTGCCAGCAGTGAATGGACAGGGAGCCCCTACGAGCAGTACTTC
. | TRBD1 | TRBJ2-1 | TRBV18 | CASSPPRDRGWNEQFF | TGTGCCAGCTCACCACCCCGGGACAGGGGATGGAATGAGCAGTTCTTC
. | . | TRBJ1-2 | TRBV28 | CASSLGRSGKGYTF | TGTGCCAGCAGTTTAGGCCGGTCAGGGAAAGGCTACACCTTC
. | . | TRBJ2-7 | TRBV5-4 | CASSLLGTYEQYF | TGTGCCAGCAGCTTGCTCGGGACCTACGAGCAGTACTTC
few | TRBD1 | TRBJ1-5 | TRBV19 | CASTRTGGNQPQHF | TGTGCCAGCACAAGGACAGGGGGGAATCAGCCCCAGCATTTT
. | TRBD1 | TRBJ1-3 | TRBV4-3 | CASSHRTGQGGNTIYF | TGCGCCAGCAGCCACCGAACTGGACAGGGAGGAAACACCATATATTTT
. | . | TRBJ1-5 | TRBV9 | CASSAARDYQPQHF | TGTGCCAGCAGCGCCGCCCGGGACTATCAGCCCCAGCATTTT
. | TRBD2 | TRBJ2-1 | TRBV6-5 | CASRPRGGDYNEQFF | TGTGCCAGCAGACCGCGGGGGGGCGACTACAATGAGCAGTTCTTC
. | . | TRBJ2-5 | TRBV19 | CASSAGPLQETQYF | TGTGCCAGTAGCGCGGGACCTCTACAAGAGACCCAGTACTTC
few | . | TRBJ1-1 | TRBV4-1 | CASSQEGSGNTEAFF | TGCGCCAGCAGCCAAGAAGGATCGGGGAACACTGAAGCTTTCTTT